The TCR beta chain under discussion was sequenced for a study of shared clonotypes between healthy human individuals. Here immunoSEQ multiplex PCR was the method, and the copy in TCRdb shows in-frame clones only, minus some. In the table there are millions of clones, 90% to 95% of which are singletons. Points from the study as a whole: Rarefaction indicated that sorted-subset sequencing remained incomplete although depth was large. Naive CD4 clonotypes overlapped across several donors at approximately 5.5%.

Notes on this clone: The antigen is unknown.

The germline V gene has CDR1 GTSNPN and CDR2 SVGIG (reference sequence). Trimming pared 4 bases from V and 6 bases from J, leaving 21 bases between. The CDR3 runs to 15 residues. The source of this sequence is a man aged 18 to 29 in good health. This chain uses TRBV30 with TRBJ1-1; unclear D gene. Sequences were obtained from naive CD4+ T cells sorted from blood. Subset given: CD45RA+ positively selected. The CDR3: CAWIPRRADGAEAFF. CDR3 in DNA: TGTGCCTGGATCCCCAGGAGGGCGGATGGGGCTGAAGCTTTCTTT. Looking up the rest from reference TRBV30 and TRBJ1-1 gives the full variable domain: SQTIHQWPATLVQPVGSPLSLECTVEGTSNPNLYWYRQAAGRGLQLLFYSVGIGQISSEVPQNLSASRPQDRQFILSSKKLLLSDSGFYLCAWIPRRADGAEAFFGQGTRLTVV.